This TCR beta chain was documented in a study of cytomegalovirus exposure and HLA in healthy donors. General study points: A classifier reportedly called cytomegalovirus status with high sensitivity and specificity.

PCR involved 60 Vbeta and 13 Jbeta primers. Generated by immunoSEQ multiplex PCR, the TCRdb table keeps only in-frame clones and is missing some. The data show about 60,000 clones, around 82% seen once. Concerning this clone: Its target is not known.

Looked up from germline, CDR1 is SGHAT and CDR2 is FQNNGV. V lost 3 bases, J lost 8 bases, and 8 bases stayed unmatched. The CDR3 is made up of 15 amino acids. This chain uses TRBV11-2 with TRBJ1-4, with TRBD1 matching 8 bases. Sequencing was done on a sample of PBMCs. The receptor comes from a male donor in good health and CMV-seronegative. CDR3: CASSFGTGVKEKLFF. DNA of the CDR3: TGTGCCAGCAGCTTCGGGACAGGAGTTAAGGAAAAACTGTTTTTT.